A single sample gave rise to the 21 T cell receptor beta chains below, sequenced in a study of T cell repertoires in cytomegalovirus infection. MiXCR was run by TCRdb on the reads, yielding one entry per CDR3 protein. The sample contains roughly 78,000 distinct CDR3 sequences, 35% to 45% of which appear only once. These TCRs' antigens remain unknown. Sample: CD8+ T cells from cultured PBMCs, taken from culture after CMV antigen stimulation. The receptor set was obtained from a human donor in good health (CMV status not recorded). Some clones in this sample may be carry-over from other donors' samples.

The chain is built from TRBV5-1 and TRBJ2-7; 9 bases are a match to TRBD2. Germline-derived CDR1 and CDR2 are SGHRS and YFSETQ. The length of the CDR3 is 19 residues. The J segment lost 0 bases and the V segment lost 1 base, leaving 14 bases of the junction unmatched. CDR3 in DNA: TGCGCCAGCAGCTTGATCGCCGGGGCTAGCGGGGTGAGCTCCTACGAGCAGTACTTC. Amino acids: CASSLIAGASGVSSYEQYF.

There are many counts of this clonotype. The CDR3 DNA sequence: TGTGCCAGCAGCTTAGTGGAAGATAATTCACCCCTCCACTTT. Protein: CASSLVEDNSPLHF. The chain links TRBV7-2 to TRBJ1-6; D is unclear. The CDR3 runs 14 residues. With 1 base removed from V and 5 bases from J, the gap between germline ends came to 6 bases. The V gene's germline CDR1 is SGHTA and CDR2 FQGNSA.

The chain employs TRBV5-4 and TRBJ2-7; D is undetermined. The CDR3 consists of 14 residues. V lost 0 bases and J lost 0, with 7 bases in between. Germline lookup yields CDR1 SGHNT and CDR2 YYREEE (reference sequence). DNA of the CDR3: TGTGCCAGCAGCTTGGGTTACGGCTCCTACGAGCAGTACTTC. Residues: CASSLGYGSYEQYF.

The chain couples TRBV15 to TRBJ2-3, with TRBD1 matching 9 bases. The CDR3 spans 15 residues. After removal of 3 bases from V and 5 bases from J, the junction contained 6 bases not matched to a gene. Germline CDR1 reads LNHNV; CDR2 reads YYDKDF (reference sequence). CDR3 amino acids: CATSSRQGVEDTQYF. CDR3 bases: TGTGCCACCAGCAGCCGACAGGGGGTGGAAGATACGCAGTATTTT.

In this sample, this clonotype turned up a few times. The chain employs TRBV12-3 or TRBV12-4 and TRBJ2-1, with TRBD2 matching 10 bases. Trimming at V came to 5 bases and at J to 7 bases, leaving 8 bases not matched to a gene. CDR3 length equals 15 residues. CDR3 DNA: TGTGCCAGCAGTCACCCGGGACTAGCGATAAATGAGCAGTTCTTC. As protein: CASSHPGLAINEQFF.

As concerns this clonotype: At one end the junction does not follow the germline gene, possibly because of a read error. This sequence joins TRBV6-1 and TRBJ2-1; 14 positions match TRBD2. The CDR3 is 15 amino acids. Germline CDR1 is MNHNS and CDR2 is SASEGT. CDR3 protein: CASVGTSGGYNEQFF. CDR3 DNA: TGTGCCAGCGTGGGGACTAGCGGGGGTTACAATGAACAGTTCTTC.

This clonotype has more than one count but fewer than ten. Written as DNA, the CDR3 is TGTGCCAGCAGTCCCTCCAACACTGAAGCTTTCTTT. Protein: CASSPSNTEAFF. The chain joins TRBV7-9 to TRBJ1-1, with no clear D. Germline CDR1 is SEHNR and CDR2 is FQNEAQ (reference sequence). This CDR3 contains 12 residues. V shed 6 bases and J shed 2 bases, with 7 bases lying between them.

This clonotype occurred many times. The chain has TRBV7-2 and TRBJ2-1; 7 bases line up with TRBD2. V was clipped by 2 bases and J by 2 bases; unmatched bases: 12. The CDR3 has 18 amino acids. The V gene's germline CDR1 is SGHTA and CDR2 FQGNSA. This CDR3 reads CASSLSYLWGTTYNEQFF. CDR3 sequence (DNA): TGTGCCAGCAGCTTATCTTATTTATGGGGGACTACCTACAATGAGCAGTTCTTC.

The chain recombines TRBV20-1 with TRBJ1-2; D is unclear. Germline V gene lookup returns CDR1 DFQATT and CDR2 SNEGSKA (reference sequence). Trimming shortened V by 6 bases and J by 5 bases, and 19 bases separated the two germline ends. This CDR3 comprises 14 residues. CDR3 bases: TGCAGTGCACAGATGGTATTAGGCGAATATGGCTACACCTTC. It codes for CSAQMVLGEYGYTF.

There are a few counts of this clonotype. This chain joins TRBV7-6 and TRBJ2-1; D gene uncertain. CDR3 length: 12 residues. V lost 4 bases and J lost 7, with 8 bases in between. CDR1 is SGHVS and CDR2 is FNYEAQ in the germline V gene. CDR3 in amino acids: CASSSTGNEQFF. The CDR3 nucleotides are TGTGCCAGCAGCTCGACCGGGAATGAGCAGTTCTTC.

The chain recombines TRBV4-1 with TRBJ1-4, with TRBD1 matching 11 bases. This CDR3 is built from 15 residues. Losses at the gene ends were 5 bases for V and 5 bases for J; bases not matched to a gene: 4. The germline V gene encodes CDR1 MGHRA and CDR2 YSYEKL. CDR3 region: CASSWRDRGNEKLFF. The CDR3 nucleotides read TGCGCCAGCAGCTGGAGGGACAGGGGGAATGAAAAACTGTTTTTT.

The chain employs TRBV5-4 and TRBJ2-1; 8 bases are shared with TRBD2. Germline lookup yields CDR1 SGHNT and CDR2 YYREEE (reference sequence). CDR3 length equals 16 residues. The V segment lost 2 bases and the J segment 3 bases; nucleotides outside the gene matches: 7. CDR3 residues: CASSLPGGALYNEQFF. The CDR3 DNA is TGTGCCAGCAGCTTACCGGGGGGGGCCCTCTACAATGAGCAGTTCTTC.

CDR3 DNA: TGTGCCAGCAGCTTTAGTTGGACCCAAGGACAAGGAGATACGCAGTATTTT. Protein sequence: CASSFSWTQGQGDTQYF. The rearrangement joins TRBV7-2 to TRBJ2-3; D perhaps matches TRBD1 (5 bases). From germline, CDR1 is SGHTA and CDR2 FQGNSA. V was shortened by 3 bases and J by 5 bases, with 21 bases between the two germline ends. The CDR3 consists of 17 residues. The full variable domain, in which reference TRBV7-2 and TRBJ2-3 provide the parts outside the CDR3, is GAGVSQSPSNKVTEKGKDVELRCDPISGHTALYWYRQSLGQGLEFLIYFQGNSAPDKSGLPSDRFSAERTGGSVSTLTIQRTQQEDSAVYLCASSFSWTQGQGDTQYFGPGTRLTVL.

The V gene is TRBV20-1, the J gene TRBJ1-2; no firm D call. The V end was cut by 1 base, the J end by 4 bases, with 22 bases between. The CDR3 is 17 residues long. Germline V gene sequence: CDR1 DFQATT, CDR2 SNEGSKA (reference sequence). This CDR3 is CSARAPVIGGVGYGYTF. DNA for the CDR3: TGCAGTGCTAGAGCCCCGGTTATTGGTGGGGTCGGCTATGGCTACACCTTC.

The CDR3 DNA reads TGTGCCAGCACCCTAGGACTAGCGGGGGCCGTGAGCTCCTACGAGCAGTACTTC. Amino acids: CASTLGLAGAVSSYEQYF. The chain carries TRBV11-2 and TRBJ2-7, with 13 nucleotides matching TRBD2. The CDR3 spans 18 residues. Unmatched junction bases numbered 12, after V lost 7 bases and J lost 0 bases. Germline V gene lookup returns CDR1 SGHAT and CDR2 FQNNGV.

This clonotype appeared a few times. V and J are TRBV12-3 or TRBV12-4 and TRBJ2-7; TRBD1 aligns across 8 bases. CDR3 length equals 14 residues. V lost 3 bases, J lost 4 bases, and 5 bases stayed unmatched. The CDR3 region has the DNA TGTGCCAGCAGTTTCGGGACAGGACAATACGAGCAGTACTTC. Amino acids: CASSFGTGQYEQYF.

CDR3 nucleotides: TGTGCCAGCAGCTTATTCTCAGGGCCAGGTGAAGCTTTCTTT. Translating gives CASSLFSGPGEAFF. The V and J genes are TRBV5-6 and TRBJ1-1; D may be TRBD1 (5 bases). Germline-derived CDR1 and CDR2 are SGHDT and YYEEEE. Trimming stripped 2 bases from V and 7 bases from J, with 15 bases between. The CDR3 length is 14 residues.

This clonotype has a handful of counts. The gene calls are TRBV4-1 and TRBJ1-1, with D maybe TRBD1 (6 bases). Germline CDR1 and CDR2: MGHRA and YSYEKL. V lost 0 bases and J 0 bases, leaving 14 bases between the germline ends. This CDR3 has 17 amino acids. The chain's CDR3 is CASSQDLNRVMNTEAFF. The CDR3 DNA is TGCGCCAGCAGCCAAGATTTAAACAGGGTAATGAACACTGAAGCTTTCTTT.

The chain carries TRBV19 and TRBJ1-5; D gene ambiguous. The germline V gene has CDR1 LNHDA and CDR2 SQIVND (reference sequence). V was pared by 5 bases and J by 10 bases, with 18 bases between. The CDR3 loop spans 14 amino acids. The CDR3 sequence: CASSLRSGIAPQHF. CDR3 coding DNA: TGTGCCAGTAGTCTCCGGTCTGGCATAGCACCCCAGCATTTT. The full variable domain, completed using reference TRBV19 and TRBJ1-5, is DGGITQSPKYLFRKEGQNVTLSCEQNLNHDAMYWYRQDPGQGLRLIYYSQIVNDFQKGDIAEGYSVSREKKESFPLTVTSAQKNPTAFYLCASSLRSGIAPQHFGDGTRLSIL.

This clonotype was observed a handful of times. The chain combines TRBV11-3 with TRBJ2-3; D is tentatively TRBD1 or TRBD2 (5 bases each). Germline V gene lookup returns CDR1 SGHNT and CDR2 YENEEA. Trimming took 5 bases from V and 0 from J, leaving 15 bases between them. This CDR3 is 16 amino acids long. The CDR3 is CASSARGAGSTDTQYF. The CDR3 DNA follows: TGTGCCAGCAGCGCCCGTGGGGCGGGTAGCACAGATACGCAGTATTTT. Looking up the rest from reference TRBV11-3 and TRBJ2-3 gives the full variable domain: EAGVVQSPRYKIIEKKQPVAFWCNPISGHNTLYWYLQNLGQGPELLIRYENEEAVDDSQLPKDRFSAERLKGVDSTLKIQPAELGDSAVYLCASSARGAGSTDTQYFGPGTRLTVL.

This clonotype has more than one count but fewer than ten. The V call is TRBV11-1, the J call TRBJ2-1, with TRBD2 identical over 8 bases. Germline V gives CDR1 SGHAT, CDR2 FQDESV (reference sequence). The CDR3 length is 14 residues. Trimming took 6 bases from V and 4 from J; bases not matched to a gene: 5. The CDR3 here is CASSLGGEYNEQFF. The CDR3 nucleotides read TGTGCCAGCAGTCTCGGGGGGGAGTACAATGAGCAGTTCTTC. Combining the CDR3 with reference TRBV11-1 and TRBJ2-1 gives the whole variable domain EAEVAQSPRYKITEKSQAVAFWCDPISGHATLYWYRQILGQGPELLVQFQDESVVDDSQLPKDRFSAERLKGVDSTLKIQPAELGDSAMYLCASSLGGEYNEQFFGPGTRLTVL.